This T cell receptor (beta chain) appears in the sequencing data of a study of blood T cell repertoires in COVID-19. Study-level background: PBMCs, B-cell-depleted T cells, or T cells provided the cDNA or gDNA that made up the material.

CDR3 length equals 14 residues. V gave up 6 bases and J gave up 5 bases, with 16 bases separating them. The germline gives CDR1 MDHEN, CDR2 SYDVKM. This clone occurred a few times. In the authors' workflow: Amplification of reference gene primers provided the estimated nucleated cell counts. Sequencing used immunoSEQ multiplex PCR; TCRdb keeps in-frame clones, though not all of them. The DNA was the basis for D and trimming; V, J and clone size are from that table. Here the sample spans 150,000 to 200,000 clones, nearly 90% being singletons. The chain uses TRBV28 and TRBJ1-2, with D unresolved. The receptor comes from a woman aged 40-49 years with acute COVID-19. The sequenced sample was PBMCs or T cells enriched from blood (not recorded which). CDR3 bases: TGTGCCAGCAGACCAGTCGGAGGGCAATATGGCTACACCTTC. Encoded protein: CASRPVGGQYGYTF.